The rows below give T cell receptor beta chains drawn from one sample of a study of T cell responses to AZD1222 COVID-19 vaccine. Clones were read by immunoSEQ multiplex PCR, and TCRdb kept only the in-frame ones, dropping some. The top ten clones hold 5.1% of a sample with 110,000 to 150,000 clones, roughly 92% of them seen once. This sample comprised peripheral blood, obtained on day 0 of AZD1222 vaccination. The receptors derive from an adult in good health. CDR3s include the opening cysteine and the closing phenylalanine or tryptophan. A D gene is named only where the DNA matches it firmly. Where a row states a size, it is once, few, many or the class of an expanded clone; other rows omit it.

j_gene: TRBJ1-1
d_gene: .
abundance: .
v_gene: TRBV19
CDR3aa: CASSPMTPNTEAFF
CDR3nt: TGTGCCAGTAGTCCTATGACACCGAACACTGAAGCTTTCTTT

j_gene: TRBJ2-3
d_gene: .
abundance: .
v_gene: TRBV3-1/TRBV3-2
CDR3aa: CASSQEASAGDTQYF
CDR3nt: TGTGCCAGCAGCCAAGAAGCTAGCGCAGGAGATACGCAGTATTTT

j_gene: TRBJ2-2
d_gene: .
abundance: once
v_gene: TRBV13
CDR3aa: CASSLQNTGELFF
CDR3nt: TGTGCCAGCAGCCTGCAGAACACCGGGGAGCTGTTTTTT

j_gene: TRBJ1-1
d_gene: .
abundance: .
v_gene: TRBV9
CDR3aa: CASSGPLNTEAFF
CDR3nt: TGTGCCAGCAGCGGACCACTGAACACTGAAGCTTTCTTT

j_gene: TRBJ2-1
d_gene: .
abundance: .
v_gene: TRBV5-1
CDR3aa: CASSPASGNSYNEQFF
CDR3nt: TGCGCCAGCAGCCCCGCCTCAGGGAACTCCTACAATGAGCAGTTCTTC

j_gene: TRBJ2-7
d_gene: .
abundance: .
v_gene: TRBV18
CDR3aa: CASSPSSAVHEQYF
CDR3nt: TGTGCCAGCTCACCCTCCTCAGCGGTTCACGAGCAGTACTTC

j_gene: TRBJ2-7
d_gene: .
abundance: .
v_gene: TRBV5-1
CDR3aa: CASRTGTGTYEQYF
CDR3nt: TGCGCCAGCAGAACCGGGACTGGAACCTACGAGCAGTACTTC

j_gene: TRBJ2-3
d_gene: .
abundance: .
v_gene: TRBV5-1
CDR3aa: CASSLRIGSADTQYF
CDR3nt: TGCGCCAGCAGCTTGAGGATCGGTTCTGCAGATACGCAGTATTTT

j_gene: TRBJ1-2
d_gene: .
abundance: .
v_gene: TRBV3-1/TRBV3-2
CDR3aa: CASSHKGSGVWYGYTF
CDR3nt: TGTGCCAGCAGCCACAAGGGGTCGGGGGTATGGTATGGCTACACCTTC

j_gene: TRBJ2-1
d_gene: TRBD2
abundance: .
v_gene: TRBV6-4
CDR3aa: CASSGTSEYNEQFF
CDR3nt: TGTGCCAGCTCCGGGACTAGCGAATACAATGAGCAGTTCTTC

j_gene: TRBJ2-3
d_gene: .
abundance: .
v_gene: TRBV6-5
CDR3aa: CASSYSIWGSTDTQYF
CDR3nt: TGTGCCAGCAGTTACTCGATCTGGGGGAGCACAGATACGCAGTATTTT

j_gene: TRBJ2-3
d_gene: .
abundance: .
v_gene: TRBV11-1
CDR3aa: CASSPDESTDTQYF
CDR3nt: TGTGCCAGCAGCCCCGACGAAAGCACAGATACGCAGTATTTT

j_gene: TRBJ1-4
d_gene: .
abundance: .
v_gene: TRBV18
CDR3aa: CASSREGTEKLFF
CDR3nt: TGTGCCAGCTCACGGGAGGGAACGGAAAAACTGTTTTTT

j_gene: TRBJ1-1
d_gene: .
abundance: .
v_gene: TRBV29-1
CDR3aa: CRVVGGRGTEAFF
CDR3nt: TGCCGCGTGGTCGGGGGGCGGGGGACTGAAGCTTTCTTT

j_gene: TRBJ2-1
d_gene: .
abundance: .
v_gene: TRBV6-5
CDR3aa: CASSYEEGIYEQFF
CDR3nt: TGTGCCAGCAGTTACGAGGAGGGGATCTATGAGCAGTTCTTC

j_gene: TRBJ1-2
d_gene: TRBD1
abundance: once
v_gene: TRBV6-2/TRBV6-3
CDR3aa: CASSPGTGTLYYGYTF
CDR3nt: TGTGCCAGCAGCCCCGGGACAGGTACCCTTTACTATGGCTACACCTTC

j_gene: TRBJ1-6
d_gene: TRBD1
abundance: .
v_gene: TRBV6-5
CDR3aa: CASNRGTGYSPLHF
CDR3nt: TGTGCCAGCAATAGAGGGACAGGGTATTCACCCCTCCACTTT

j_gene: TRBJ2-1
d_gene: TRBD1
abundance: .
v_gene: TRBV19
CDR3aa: CASTRDRGWDEQFF
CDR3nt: TGTGCCAGTACCCGGGACAGGGGATGGGATGAGCAGTTCTTC

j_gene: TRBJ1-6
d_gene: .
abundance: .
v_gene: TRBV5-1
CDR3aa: CASSLAGEDGSPLHF
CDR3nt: TGCGCCAGCAGCTTGGCCGGGGAAGACGGTTCACCCCTCCACTTT

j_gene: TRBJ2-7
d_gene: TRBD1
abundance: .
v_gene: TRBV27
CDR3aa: CASSLGTGYEQYF
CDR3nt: TGTGCCAGCAGTTTAGGGACAGGGTACGAGCAGTACTTC

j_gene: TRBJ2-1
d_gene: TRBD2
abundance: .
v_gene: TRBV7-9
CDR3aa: CASSLSPWTSGRSDNEQFF
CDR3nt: TGTGCCAGCAGCTTAAGCCCATGGACTAGCGGGCGTTCTGACAATGAGCAGTTCTTC

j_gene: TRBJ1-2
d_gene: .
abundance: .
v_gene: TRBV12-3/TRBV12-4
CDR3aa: CASRGASPGGYTF
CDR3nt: TGTGCCAGCAGAGGGGCCAGCCCCGGTGGCTACACCTTC

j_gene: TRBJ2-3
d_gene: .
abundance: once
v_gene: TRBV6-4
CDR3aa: CASSDLGNTDTQYF
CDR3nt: TGTGCCAGCAGTGACCTGGGGAACACAGATACGCAGTATTTT

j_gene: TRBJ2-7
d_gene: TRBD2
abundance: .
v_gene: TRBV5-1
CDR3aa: CASSPGTSQASLRMEQYF
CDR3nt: TGCGCCAGCAGCCCTGGGACTAGCCAGGCCTCCCTACGAATGGAGCAGTACTTC

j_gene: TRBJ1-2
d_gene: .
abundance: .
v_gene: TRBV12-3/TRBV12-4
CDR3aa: CASSMTGYGYTF
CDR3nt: TGTGCCAGCAGCATGACAGGTTATGGCTACACCTTC

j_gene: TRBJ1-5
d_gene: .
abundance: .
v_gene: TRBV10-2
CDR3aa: CATTRDLYSNQPQHF
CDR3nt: TGCGCCACCACCCGGGACCTTTATAGCAATCAGCCCCAGCATTTT

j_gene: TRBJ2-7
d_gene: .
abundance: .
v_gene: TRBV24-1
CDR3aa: CATSDLVGEQYF
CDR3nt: TGTGCCACCAGTGATTTGGTTGGCGAGCAGTACTTC

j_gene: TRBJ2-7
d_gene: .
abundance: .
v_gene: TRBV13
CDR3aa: CASTPRTDPYEQYF
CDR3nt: TGTGCCAGTACCCCAAGGACGGATCCCTACGAGCAGTACTTC

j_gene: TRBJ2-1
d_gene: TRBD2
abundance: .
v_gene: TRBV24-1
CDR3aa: CATSDTSGSPYNEQFF
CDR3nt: TGTGCCACCAGTGATACTAGCGGGAGTCCCTACAATGAGCAGTTCTTC

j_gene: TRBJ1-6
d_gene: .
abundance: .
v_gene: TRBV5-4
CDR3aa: CASSLEGLYNSPLHF
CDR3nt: TGTGCCAGCAGCTTGGAGGGCCTCTATAATTCACCCCTCCACTTT

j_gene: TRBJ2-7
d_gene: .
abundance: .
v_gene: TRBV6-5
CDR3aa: CASSYSGGDSYEQYF
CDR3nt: TGTGCCAGCAGTTACTCCGGGGGCGACTCCTACGAGCAGTACTTC

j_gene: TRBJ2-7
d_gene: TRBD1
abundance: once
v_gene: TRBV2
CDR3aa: CASSEPGQDYEQYF
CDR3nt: TGTGCCAGCAGTGAACCGGGACAGGACTACGAGCAGTACTTC

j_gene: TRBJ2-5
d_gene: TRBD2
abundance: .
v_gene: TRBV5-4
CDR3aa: CASSQALAELQETQYF
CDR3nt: TGTGCCAGCAGCCAGGCCCTAGCGGAGCTCCAAGAGACCCAGTACTTC

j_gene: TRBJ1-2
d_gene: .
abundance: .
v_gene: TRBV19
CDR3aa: CASSKFGRGSDGYTF
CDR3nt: TGTGCCAGTAGTAAGTTTGGCAGGGGCTCCGATGGCTACACCTTC

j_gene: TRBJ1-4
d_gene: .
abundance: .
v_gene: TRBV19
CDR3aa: CASSDPGLPNEKLFF
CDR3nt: TGTGCCAGTAGCGATCCAGGGTTACCTAATGAAAAACTGTTTTTT

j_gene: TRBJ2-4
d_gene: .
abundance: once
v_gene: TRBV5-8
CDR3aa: CASSGVAEWDIQYF
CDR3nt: TGTGCCAGCAGCGGGGTAGCGGAGTGGGACATTCAGTACTTC

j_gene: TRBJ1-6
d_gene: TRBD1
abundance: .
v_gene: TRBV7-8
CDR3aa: CASSLAWQGGTYNSPLHF
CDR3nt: TGTGCCAGCAGCTTAGCGTGGCAGGGGGGGACCTATAATTCACCCCTCCACTTT

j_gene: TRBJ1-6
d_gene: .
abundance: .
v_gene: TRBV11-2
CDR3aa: CASSLAGAGNSPLHF
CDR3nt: TGTGCCAGCAGCTTAGCTGGGGCGGGCAATTCACCCCTCCACTTT

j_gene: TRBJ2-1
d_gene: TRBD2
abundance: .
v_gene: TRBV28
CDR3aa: CASSLGLAGDNEQFF
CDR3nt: TGTGCCAGCAGTTTAGGACTAGCGGGGGACAATGAGCAGTTCTTC

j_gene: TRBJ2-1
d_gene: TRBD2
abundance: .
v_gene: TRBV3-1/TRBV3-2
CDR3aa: CASSQDSSGRDIEQFF
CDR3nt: TGTGCCAGCAGCCAAGATTCAAGCGGGAGGGATATTGAGCAGTTCTTC

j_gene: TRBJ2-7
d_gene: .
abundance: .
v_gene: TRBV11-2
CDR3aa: CASSLGVTSTEQYF
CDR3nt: TGTGCCAGCAGCTTAGGGGTGACCTCCACCGAGCAGTACTTC

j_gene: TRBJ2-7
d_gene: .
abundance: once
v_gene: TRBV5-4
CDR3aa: CASSLVKGGGTSYYEQYF
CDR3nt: TGTGCCAGCAGCTTGGTCAAAGGAGGCGGGACCTCCTACTACGAGCAGTACTTC

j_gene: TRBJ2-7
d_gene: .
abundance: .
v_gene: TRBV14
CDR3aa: CASSMADKPYEQYF
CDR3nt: TGTGCCAGCAGTATGGCCGATAAGCCCTACGAGCAGTACTTC

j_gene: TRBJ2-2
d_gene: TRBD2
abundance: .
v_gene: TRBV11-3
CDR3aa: CASSPGTRLNTGELFF
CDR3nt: TGTGCCAGCAGCCCAGGGACTAGATTAAACACCGGGGAGCTGTTTTTT

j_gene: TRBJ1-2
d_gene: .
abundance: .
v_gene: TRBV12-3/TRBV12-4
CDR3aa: CASSPGRHYGYTF
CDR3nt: TGTGCCAGCAGCCCGGGACGCCACTATGGCTACACCTTC

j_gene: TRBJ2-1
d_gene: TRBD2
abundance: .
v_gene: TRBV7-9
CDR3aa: CASSPRLAVYNEQFF
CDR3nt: TGTGCCAGCAGCCCTAGACTAGCGGTATATAATGAGCAGTTCTTC

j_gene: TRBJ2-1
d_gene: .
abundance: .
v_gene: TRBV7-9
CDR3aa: CASSFVRGEQFF
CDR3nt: TGTGCCAGCAGCTTTGTTCGGGGAGAGCAGTTCTTC

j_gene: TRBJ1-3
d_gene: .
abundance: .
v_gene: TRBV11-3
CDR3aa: CASSPQLGTSGNTIYF
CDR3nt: TGTGCCAGCAGCCCCCAACTCGGGACTTCTGGAAACACCATATATTTT

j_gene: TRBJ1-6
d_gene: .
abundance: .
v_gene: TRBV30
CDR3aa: CAWSGHANSPLHF
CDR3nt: TGTGCCTGGAGCGGGCACGCTAATTCACCCCTCCACTTT

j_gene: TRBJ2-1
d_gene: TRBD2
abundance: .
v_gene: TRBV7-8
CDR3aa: CASSSGTSVYNEQFF
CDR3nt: TGTGCCAGCAGCTCCGGGACTAGCGTTTACAATGAGCAGTTCTTC

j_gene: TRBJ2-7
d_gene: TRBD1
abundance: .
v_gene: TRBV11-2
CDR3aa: CASSPNRDRGPDEQYF
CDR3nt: TGTGCCAGCAGCCCGAACCGGGACAGGGGGCCGGACGAGCAGTACTTC

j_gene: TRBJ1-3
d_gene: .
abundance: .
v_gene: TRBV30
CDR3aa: CAWAGDSGNTIYF
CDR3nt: TGTGCCTGGGCAGGGGATTCTGGAAACACCATATATTTT

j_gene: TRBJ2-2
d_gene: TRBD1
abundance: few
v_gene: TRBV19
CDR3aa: CASSSTGGRAGELFF
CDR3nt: TGTGCCAGTAGTTCGACAGGGGGCAGGGCCGGGGAGCTGTTTTTT